The 10 T cell receptor beta chains below come from one sample, sequenced in a study of identical twins. TCRdb called the 5' RACE reads again in MiXCR, with one record for every CDR3 protein. The sample shows 550,000 to 800,000 distinct CDR3 sequences, 7.1% of them seen only once. This sample also appeared in a second study, on yellow fever vaccine responses in identical twins.

Sequencing was carried out using PBMCs. The receptors shown here come from a woman aged 18-29 years in good health.

The chain's CDR3 is CAISESGGGLAKNIQYF. DNA of the CDR3: TGTGCCATCAGTGAGTCAGGCGGAGGGCTAGCCAAAAACATTCAGTACTTC. V is TRBV10-3 and J is TRBJ2-4, with a possible D match to TRBD2 (6 bases). The CDR3 sequence is 17 residues long. Germline V gene lookup returns CDR1 ENHRY and CDR2 SYGVKD. V shed 0 bases and J shed 0 bases, with 12 bases lying between them.

This clonotype was found a few times. The gene calls are TRBV7-8 and TRBJ2-3; TRBD1 might be the D (7 bases). The V end lost 5 bases, the J end lost 0 bases, and 21 bases lay between the germline ends. Germline V gives CDR1 SGHVS, CDR2 FQNEAQ. This CDR3 has 18 amino acids. As DNA, the CDR3 is TGTGCCAGCAGCCGGACCGGGACAGTCGCGGGGAGCACAGATACGCAGTATTTT. It specifies CASSRTGTVAGSTDTQYF.

This clonotype has more than one count but fewer than ten. The J gene is TRBJ2-7, the V gene TRBV10-3; the D gene is possibly TRBD2 (5 bases). CDR1 ENHRY and CDR2 SYGVKD come from the germline V gene. V dropped 5 bases and J dropped 3 bases, with 11 bases sitting between them. The length of the CDR3 is 13 residues. The DNA for the CDR3 is TGTGCCATCAGTCCCTCCGGGGACTACGAGCAGTACGTC. It is translated as CAISPSGDYEQYV.

The chain links TRBV10-2 to TRBJ2-4; possibly TRBD1 for D (6 bases). CDR1 is WSHSY, CDR2 SAAADI, per germline. Trimming took 5 bases from V and 3 from J, leaving 8 bases between them. The CDR3 has 13 amino acids. CDR3: CASSSDSKNIQYF. In nucleotides, the CDR3 is TGCGCCAGCAGTTCGGACAGCAAAAACATTCAGTACTTC.

This clonotype was found a few times. The genes are TRBV7-2 and TRBJ1-5; 7 nucleotides align to TRBD1. V dropped 5 bases and J dropped 6; count of bases not matched to a gene: 7. Germline loops: CDR1 SGHTA, CDR2 FQGNSA. The CDR3 totals 14 residues. The chain's CDR3 is CASSPRTGRQPQHF. CDR3 bases: TGTGCCAGCAGCCCACGGACAGGACGTCAGCCCCAGCATTTT.

This clonotype was observed many times. CDR3 nucleotides: TGTGCCAGCAGTTATACTGAAGCTTTCTTT. Protein product: CASSYTEAFF. The rearrangement joins TRBV12-3 or TRBV12-4 to TRBJ1-1; D is ambiguous. CDR3 length: 10 amino acids. Trimming stripped 4 bases from V and 5 bases from J, with 2 bases between.

The CDR3 DNA is TGTGCCAGCAGCTTAGGAGGGGGGGGCGATGAGCAGTTCTTC. Protein sequence: CASSLGGGGDEQFF. V is TRBV7-9 and J is TRBJ2-1; possible D gene TRBD2, 7 bases. CDR3 length: 14 amino acids. The germline V gene has CDR1 SEHNR and CDR2 FQNEAQ (reference sequence). Trimming took off 1 base at V and 8 bases at J, with 12 bases between the two ends.

This clonotype was seen many times. The chain combines TRBV20-1 with TRBJ1-1; no reliable D call. The CDR3 length is 14 residues. Germline values: CDR1 DFQATT, CDR2 SNEGSKA (reference sequence). The V gene lost 5 bases and the J gene lost 4 bases, with 17 bases spanning the gap. The CDR3 bases are TGCAGTGCTGGCCGGCTATGGGGTGGCACTGAAGCTTTCTTT. Protein product: CSAGRLWGGTEAFF.

Many counts were recorded for this clonotype. The chain employs TRBV20-1 and TRBJ2-3; TRBD1 or TRBD2 may be the D gene (6 bases each). V was shortened by 6 bases and J by 5 bases, with 15 bases between the two germline ends. Germline V lookup: CDR1 DFQATT, CDR2 SNEGSKA (reference sequence). The CDR3 contains 13 residues. The CDR3 DNA reads as TGCAGTGCAGAGGGGGGAGCCGGAGATACGCAGTATTTT. Translating gives CSAEGGAGDTQYF.

Ten or more counts support this clonotype. This chain joins TRBV29-1 and TRBJ1-6, with 9 bases aligning to TRBD1. V lost 6 bases and J lost 3; bases outside the gene matches: 3. Germline V gene data show CDR1 as SQVTM and CDR2 as ANQGSEA. The CDR3 runs 14 residues. In DNA form, the CDR3 reads TGCAGCGTCAGACAGGGGGACTATAATTCACCCCTCCACTTT. Protein product: CSVRQGDYNSPLHF.